The 20 T cell receptor beta chains below all came from one sample that was sequenced in a study of T cell responses to AZD1222 COVID-19 vaccine (dated by TCRdb to about 2021). The label giving this sample's time point can be read as: baseline before first vaccination. Library construction relied on the immunoSEQ multiplex PCR assay. TCRdb re-hosts the immuneACCESS table, in-frame sequences only. Its copies lack some clones; in the studies checked, an unresolved V gene accounts for under half of them, and the cause for the rest is not known. Present in this sample are some 100,000 clones, approximately 84% of which were seen just once. Clones ranked in the top ten supply about 15% of the sample. This specimen consisted of peripheral blood, obtained on day 0 of AZD1222 vaccination. These receptors all stem from an adult in good health.

V is TRBV5-1 and J is TRBJ2-1; tentatively, D is TRBD1 (5 bases). V was pared by 3 bases and J by 7 bases, with 14 bases between. This CDR3 contains 14 residues. Germline V CDR1 and CDR2: SGHRS, YFSETQ. Here the CDR3 DNA reads TGCGCCAGCAGCTCGGCAGGGCCCCGAAATGAGCAGTTCTTC. Translation: CASSSAGPRNEQFF.

The DNA of the CDR3 is TGTGCCTGGAGTGTAGCCGGAGAGACCCAGTACTTC. It encodes CAWSVAGETQYF. The genes are TRBV30 and TRBJ2-5; the D is unclear. The CDR3 consists of 12 residues. Looked up from germline, CDR1 is GTSNPN and CDR2 is SVGIG (reference sequence). V gave up 0 bases and J gave up 4 bases, with 6 bases separating them.

This clone was detected once. The chain is built from TRBV29-1 and TRBJ1-2, with 7 bases fitting TRBD1. Germline CDR1 SQVTM, CDR2 ANQGSEA. The CDR3 extends over 13 amino acids. V lost 5 bases and J lost 13; bases outside the gene matches: 16. CDR3 nucleotide sequence: TGCAGCGTTTCAGGGGGGATGACAGGGAGGTTCACCTTC. Translating it yields CSVSGGMTGRFTF. Together with reference TRBV29-1 and TRBJ1-2, the CDR3 gives the full variable domain: SAVISQKPSRDICQRGTSLTIQCQVDSQVTMMFWYRQQPGQSLTLIATANQGSEATYESGFVIDKFPISRPNLTFSTLTVSNMSPEDSSIYLCSVSGGMTGRFTFGSGTRLTVV.

This clone was counted a single time. The chain recombines TRBV9 with TRBJ2-1; D tentatively fits TRBD1 or TRBD2 (6 bases each). The germline CDR1 and CDR2 sequences are SGDLS and YYNGEE. Trimming pared 6 bases from V and 4 bases from J, leaving 11 bases between. The CDR3 runs to 13 residues. CDR3 loop: CASTRGGYNEQFF. The CDR3 DNA follows: TGTGCCAGCACCCGAGGGGGGTACAATGAGCAGTTCTTC.

The chain couples TRBV18 to TRBJ1-1; no clear D. The CDR3 totals 13 residues. Trimming cost V 3 bases and J 0 bases, with 5 bases left between them. Germline V lookup: CDR1 KGHSH, CDR2 LQKENI. This CDR3 reads CASSPRVNTEAFF. For the CDR3, the DNA is TGTGCCAGCTCACCGAGGGTGAACACTGAAGCTTTCTTT.

CDR3 sequence reads: CASSYDEKLFF. The CDR3 DNA is TGTGCCAGCAGCTATGATGAAAAACTGTTTTTT. This rearrangement joins TRBV2 to TRBJ1-4, with D unresolved. CDR3 size: 11 residues. CDR1 SNHLY and CDR2 FYNNEI come from the germline V gene. V lost 6 bases, J lost 6 bases, and 5 bases lay in between. Full variable domain (outside the CDR3, taken from reference TRBV2 and TRBJ1-4): EPEVTQTPSHQVTQMGQEVILRCVPISNHLYFYWYRQILGQKVEFLVSFYNNEISEKSEIFDDQFSVERPDGSNFTLKIRSTKLEDSAMYFCASSYDEKLFFGSGTQLSVL.

This chain connects TRBV5-4 to TRBJ2-3; TRBD2 might be the D (6 bases). Between the trimmed V and J ends, which lost 3 bases and 0 bases, there was a span of 8 bases. CDR1 SGHNT and CDR2 YYREEE come from the germline V gene (reference sequence). CDR3 length equals 14 residues. CDR3 loop: CASSSGTSTDTQYF. As DNA, the CDR3 is TGTGCCAGCAGCTCCGGGACTAGCACAGATACGCAGTATTTT.

The gene calls are TRBV28 and TRBJ2-6; 13 positions agree with TRBD2. The CDR3 is 18 amino acids. CDR1 MDHEN and CDR2 SYDVKM come from the germline V gene. The junction had 4 bases not matched to a gene; V was cut back by 3 bases and J by 2 bases. CDR3 DNA sequence: TGTGCCAGCAGTTTTAGACTAGCGGGAGGAGCTGGGGCCAACGTCCTGACTTTC. It specifies CASSFRLAGGAGANVLTF.

The chain carries TRBV10-3 and TRBJ2-7; 13 bases are a match to TRBD2. The germline V gene has CDR1 ENHRY and CDR2 SYGVKD. Unmatched junction bases numbered 4, after V lost 6 bases and J lost 5 bases. The CDR3 is made up of 14 amino acids. The CDR3 coding sequence is TGTGCCATCAGGCCGGGACTAGCGGGACACGAGCAGTACTTC. Amino acids: CAIRPGLAGHEQYF.

This clone was found a few times. This rearrangement joins TRBV5-1 to TRBJ1-1, with D tentatively TRBD1 (6 bases). V lost 0 bases and J 5 bases, leaving 14 bases between the germline ends. This CDR3 region has 15 residues. Germline-derived CDR1 and CDR2 are SGHRS and YFSETQ. The CDR3 DNA reads TGCGCCAGCAGCTTGGCAGGGTCAGGGGAAACTGAAGCTTTCTTT. Translation gives CASSLAGSGETEAFF.

The chain uses TRBV18 and TRBJ1-3; no firm D call. The V gene's germline CDR1 is KGHSH and CDR2 LQKENI. This CDR3 has 14 residues. Trimming removed 7 bases at V and 0 bases at J, with 10 bases between. The CDR3 loop reads CASYPGSSGNTIYF. The CDR3 DNA reads as TGTGCCAGCTACCCGGGCAGCTCTGGAAACACCATATATTTT.

V gene TRBV3-1 (or the pseudogene TRBV3-2) combines with J gene TRBJ1-1; no clear D gene. The V gene's germline CDR1 is LGHDT and CDR2 YNNKEL (reference sequence). Trimming cost V 4 bases and J 4 bases, with 10 bases left between them. The CDR3 length is 13 residues. The CDR3 DNA sequence: TGTGCCAGCAGCCCGACCCTTCCCACTGAAGCTTTCTTT. Its protein product is CASSPTLPTEAFF.

V is TRBV19 and J is TRBJ2-2; D gene ambiguous. The CDR3 has 14 amino acids. The germline CDR1 and CDR2 sequences are LNHDA and SQIVND (reference sequence). The V gene lost 3 bases and the J gene lost 5 bases, with 10 bases spanning the gap. CDR3 in DNA: TGTGCCAGTAGTATTTCGGGCTTTACCGGGGAGCTGTTTTTT. Translated: CASSISGFTGELFF.

This clone was seen once. V is TRBV18 and J is TRBJ2-1; D uncertain. V was trimmed by 5 bases and J by 9 bases, leaving 11 bases between them. The CDR3 extends over 12 amino acids. In germline, CDR1 is KGHSH, CDR2 LQKENI. CDR3 nucleotides: TGTGCCAGCTCATCCGCCCCTGGTGAGCAGTTCTTC. Translation: CASSSAPGEQFF.

The V gene is TRBV10-3, the J gene TRBJ2-5, with TRBD1 matching 8 bases. Trimming took 2 bases from V and 4 from J; bases not matched to a gene: 3. The CDR3 runs to 14 residues. Germline V gene data show CDR1 as ENHRY and CDR2 as SYGVKD. The CDR3 here is CAISEGQGPETQYF. The CDR3 DNA reads as TGTGCCATCAGTGAGGGACAGGGCCCAGAGACCCAGTACTTC.

This clone was seen ten or more times. The DNA of the CDR3 is TGTGCCAGCAGTTTACTGGGGCGGGATGGCTACACCTTC. Protein: CASSLLGRDGYTF. V usage is TRBV28 and J usage is TRBJ1-2, with D possibly matching TRBD1 (5 bases). The germline gives CDR1 MDHEN, CDR2 SYDVKM. Trimming removed 2 bases from V and 6 bases from J, with 10 bases in between. This CDR3 region has 13 residues.

The chain uses TRBV13 and TRBJ2-1, with D unresolved. From germline, CDR1 is PRHDT and CDR2 FYEKMQ (reference sequence). The CDR3 is 12 amino acids. Trimming left V 6 bases short and J 10 bases short, with 13 bases between. CDR3 coding DNA: TGTGCCAGCAGTTACCCCCTTGCCGAGCAGTTCTTC. The encoded protein is CASSYPLAEQFF.

J is TRBJ1-2 and V is TRBV28; D unclear. CDR1 and CDR2 from the germline V gene are MDHEN and SYDVKM. The V end lost 3 bases, the J end lost 2 bases, and 7 bases lay between the germline ends. CDR3 length equals 13 residues. CDR3: CASSFELNYGYTF. In DNA form, the CDR3 reads TGTGCCAGCAGTTTTGAACTCAACTATGGCTACACCTTC.

This rearrangement joins TRBV10-1 to TRBJ2-1; possible D gene TRBD2, 5 bases. Germline loops: CDR1 WNHNN, CDR2 SYGVQD (reference sequence). V was cut by 8 bases and J by 0 bases, with 17 bases left in between. The CDR3 sequence is 16 residues long. The CDR3 region is CASSTLRVGSYNEQFF. In DNA, the CDR3 is TGCGCCAGCTCTACCTTGCGGGTGGGCTCCTACAATGAGCAGTTCTTC.

The CDR3 is CASGTVGWPGYTF. The CDR3 DNA reads as TGTGCCAGCGGTACAGTGGGTTGGCCTGGCTACACCTTC. The chain joins TRBV28 to TRBJ1-2; D not resolved. V was cut by 8 bases and J by 7 bases, with 17 bases left in between. CDR1 MDHEN and CDR2 SYDVKM come from the germline V gene. This CDR3 has 13 residues.